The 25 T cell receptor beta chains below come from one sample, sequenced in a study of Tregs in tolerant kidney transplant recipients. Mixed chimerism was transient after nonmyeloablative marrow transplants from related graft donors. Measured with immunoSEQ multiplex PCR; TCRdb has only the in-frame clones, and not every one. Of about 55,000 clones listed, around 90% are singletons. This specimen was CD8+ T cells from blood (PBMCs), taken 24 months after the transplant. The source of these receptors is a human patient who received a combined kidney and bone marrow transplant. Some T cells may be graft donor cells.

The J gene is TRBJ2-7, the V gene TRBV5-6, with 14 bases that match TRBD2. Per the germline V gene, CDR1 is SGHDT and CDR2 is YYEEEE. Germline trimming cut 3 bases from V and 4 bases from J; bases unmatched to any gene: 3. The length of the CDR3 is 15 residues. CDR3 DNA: TGTGCCAGCAGCTCGGGACTAGCGGGAGTTTACGAGCAGTACTTC. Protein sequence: CASSSGLAGVYEQYF.

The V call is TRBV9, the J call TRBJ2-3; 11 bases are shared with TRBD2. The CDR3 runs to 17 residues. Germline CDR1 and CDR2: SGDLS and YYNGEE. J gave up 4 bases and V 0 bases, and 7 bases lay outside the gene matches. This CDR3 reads CASSVAGSGRASDTQYF. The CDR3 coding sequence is TGTGCCAGCAGCGTAGCAGGTAGCGGGAGGGCATCAGATACGCAGTATTTT.

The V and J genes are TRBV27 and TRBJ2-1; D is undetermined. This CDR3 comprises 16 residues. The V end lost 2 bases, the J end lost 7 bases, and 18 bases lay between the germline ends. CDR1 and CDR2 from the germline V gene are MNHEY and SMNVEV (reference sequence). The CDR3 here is CASSLSQRDGKNEQFF. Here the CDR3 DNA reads TGTGCCAGCAGTTTAAGTCAGCGAGACGGAAAAAATGAGCAGTTCTTC.

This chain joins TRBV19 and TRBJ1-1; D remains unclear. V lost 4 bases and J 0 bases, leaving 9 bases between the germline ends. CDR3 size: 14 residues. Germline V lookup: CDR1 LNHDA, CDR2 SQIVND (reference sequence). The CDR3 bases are TGTGCCAGTAGTAGGCGGGAGTTGAACACTGAAGCTTTCTTT. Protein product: CASSRRELNTEAFF.

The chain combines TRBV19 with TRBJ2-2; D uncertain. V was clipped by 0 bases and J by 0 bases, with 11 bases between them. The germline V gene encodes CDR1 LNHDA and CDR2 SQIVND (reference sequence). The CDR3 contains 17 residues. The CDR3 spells CASSIDEVRPNTGELFF. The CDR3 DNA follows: TGTGCCAGTAGTATAGATGAGGTCAGACCGAACACCGGGGAGCTGTTTTTT.

DNA of the CDR3: TGTGCCAGCAGCCCGACAGGGTCTAGGGATACGCAGTATTTT. It codes for CASSPTGSRDTQYF. The chain employs TRBV5-4 and TRBJ2-3; 7 bases are shared with TRBD1. Trimming at V came to 4 bases and at J to 6 bases, leaving 8 bases not matched to a gene. The CDR3 runs to 14 residues. The V gene's germline CDR1 is SGHNT and CDR2 YYREEE (reference sequence).

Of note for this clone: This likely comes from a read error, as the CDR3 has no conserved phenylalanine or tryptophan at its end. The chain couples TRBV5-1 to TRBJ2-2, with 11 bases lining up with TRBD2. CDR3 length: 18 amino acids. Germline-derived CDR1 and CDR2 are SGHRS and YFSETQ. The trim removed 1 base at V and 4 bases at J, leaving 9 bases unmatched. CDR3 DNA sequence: TGCGCCAGCAGCTTGCCGGATGAGACTAGCGGGATCACCGGGGAGCTGTTTTCT. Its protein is CASSLPDETSGITGELFS.

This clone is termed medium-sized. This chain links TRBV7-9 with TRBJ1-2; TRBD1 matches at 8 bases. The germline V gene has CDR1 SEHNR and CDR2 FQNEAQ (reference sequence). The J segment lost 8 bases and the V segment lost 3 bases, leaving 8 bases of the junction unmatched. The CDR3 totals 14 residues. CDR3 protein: CASSLDQGAGGYTF. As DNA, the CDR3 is TGTGCCAGCAGCTTGGACCAGGGGGCTGGGGGCTACACCTTC.

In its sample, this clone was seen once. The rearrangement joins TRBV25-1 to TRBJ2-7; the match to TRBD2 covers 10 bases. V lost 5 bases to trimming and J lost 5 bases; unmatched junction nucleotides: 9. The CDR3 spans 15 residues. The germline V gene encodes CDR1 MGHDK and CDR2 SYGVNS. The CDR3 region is CASSMIAGGFDEQYF. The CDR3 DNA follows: TGTGCCAGCAGTATGATAGCGGGGGGCTTTGACGAGCAGTACTTC.

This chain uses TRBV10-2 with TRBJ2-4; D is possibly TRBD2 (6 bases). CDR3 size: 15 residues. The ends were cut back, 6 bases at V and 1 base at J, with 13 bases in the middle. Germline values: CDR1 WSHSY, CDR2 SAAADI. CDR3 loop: CASRGGPGAKNIQYF. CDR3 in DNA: TGCGCCAGCAGAGGAGGGCCAGGGGCCAAAAACATTCAGTACTTC.

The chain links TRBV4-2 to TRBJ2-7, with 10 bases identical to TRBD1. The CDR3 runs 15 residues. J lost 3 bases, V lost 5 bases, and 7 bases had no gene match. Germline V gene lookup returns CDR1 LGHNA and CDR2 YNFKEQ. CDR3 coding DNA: TGTGCCAGCAGCGCCGGGACAGGGGAAGGCTACGAGCAGTACTTC. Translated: CASSAGTGEGYEQYF.

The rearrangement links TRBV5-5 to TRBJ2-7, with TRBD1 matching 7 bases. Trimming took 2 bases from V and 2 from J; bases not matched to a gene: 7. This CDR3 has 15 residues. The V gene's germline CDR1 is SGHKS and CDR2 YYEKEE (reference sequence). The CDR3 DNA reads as TGTGCCAGCAGCTTCGAAGGACAGGTAACCTACGAGCAGTACTTC. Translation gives CASSFEGQVTYEQYF. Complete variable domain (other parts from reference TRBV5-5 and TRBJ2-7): DAGVTQSPTHLIKTRGQQVTLRCSPISGHKSVSWYQQVLGQGPQFIFQYYEKEERGRGNFPDRFSARQFPNYSSELNVNALLLGDSALYLCASSFEGQVTYEQYFGPGTRLTVT.

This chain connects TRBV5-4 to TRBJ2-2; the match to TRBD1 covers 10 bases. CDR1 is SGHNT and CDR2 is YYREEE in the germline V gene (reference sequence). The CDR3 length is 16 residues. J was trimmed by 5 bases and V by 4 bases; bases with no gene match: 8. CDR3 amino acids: CASSPRQGAGTGELFF. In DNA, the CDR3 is TGTGCCAGCAGCCCGAGACAGGGGGCGGGTACCGGGGAGCTGTTTTTT.

CDR3 sequence (DNA): TGCGCCAGCAGCCAAGTGTCAGGGGCGAATGAGCAGTTCTTC. Translated: CASSQVSGANEQFF. The chain recombines TRBV4-3 with TRBJ2-1, with a tentative D call TRBD1 (6 bases). The CDR3 runs to 14 residues. Per the germline V gene, CDR1 is LGHNA and CDR2 is YSLEER. V was trimmed by 1 base and J by 7 bases, leaving 11 bases between them.

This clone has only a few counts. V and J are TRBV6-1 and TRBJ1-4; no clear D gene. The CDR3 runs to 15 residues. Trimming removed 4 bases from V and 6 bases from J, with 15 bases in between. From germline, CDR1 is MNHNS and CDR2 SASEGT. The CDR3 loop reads CASSGYREFHEKLFF. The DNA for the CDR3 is TGTGCCAGCAGTGGCTACAGAGAGTTTCATGAAAAACTGTTTTTT.

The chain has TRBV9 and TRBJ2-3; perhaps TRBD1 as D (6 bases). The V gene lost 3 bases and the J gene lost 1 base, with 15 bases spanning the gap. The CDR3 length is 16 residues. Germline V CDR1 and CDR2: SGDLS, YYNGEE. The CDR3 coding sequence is TGTGCCAGCAGCGCCGTGGGCAGGGGTGGCACAGATACGCAGTATTTT. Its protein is CASSAVGRGGTDTQYF.

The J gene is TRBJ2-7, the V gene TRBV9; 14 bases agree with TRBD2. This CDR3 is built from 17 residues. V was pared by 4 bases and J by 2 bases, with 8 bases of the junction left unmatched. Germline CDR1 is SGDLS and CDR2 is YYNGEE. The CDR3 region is CASSPGTSGSRAYEQYF. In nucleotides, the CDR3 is TGTGCCAGCAGCCCAGGGACTAGCGGGAGTCGGGCCTACGAGCAGTACTTC.

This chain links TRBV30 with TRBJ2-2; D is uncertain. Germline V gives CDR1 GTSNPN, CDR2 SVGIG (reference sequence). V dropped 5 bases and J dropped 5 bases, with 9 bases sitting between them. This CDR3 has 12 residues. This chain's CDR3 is CAWAIYTGELFF. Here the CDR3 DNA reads TGTGCCTGGGCTATTTATACCGGGGAGCTGTTTTTT.

CDR3 bases: TGTGCCAGCTCAGCTCCAGGATACTACGAGCAGTACTTC. This codes for CASSAPGYYEQYF. The J gene is TRBJ2-7, the V gene TRBV18; D uncertain. Germline-derived CDR1 and CDR2 are KGHSH and LQKENI. The CDR3 spans 13 residues. V lost 5 bases and J lost 3, with 11 bases in between.

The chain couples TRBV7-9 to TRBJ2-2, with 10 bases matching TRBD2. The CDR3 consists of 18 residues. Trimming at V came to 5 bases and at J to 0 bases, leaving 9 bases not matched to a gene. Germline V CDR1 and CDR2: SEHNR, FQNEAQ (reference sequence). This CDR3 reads CASSGPAGLATNTGELFF. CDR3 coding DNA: TGTGCCAGCAGCGGCCCCGCGGGACTAGCGACGAACACCGGGGAGCTGTTTTTT.

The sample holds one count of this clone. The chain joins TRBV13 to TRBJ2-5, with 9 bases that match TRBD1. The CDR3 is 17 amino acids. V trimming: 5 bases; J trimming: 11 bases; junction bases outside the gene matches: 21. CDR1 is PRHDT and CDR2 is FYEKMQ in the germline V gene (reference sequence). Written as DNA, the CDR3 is TGTGCCAGCAGCACCCGGGACAGGGTGCTTGGATGGAATGAGCAGTACTTC. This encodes CASSTRDRVLGWNEQYF.

CDR3 nucleotides: TGTGCCAGCAGGACCCCCAGCTCGGGAGGAGCCTACAATGAGCAGTTCTTC. Its protein product is CASRTPSSGGAYNEQFF. The J gene is TRBJ2-1, the V gene TRBV2; 7 nucleotides agree with TRBD2. CDR1 and CDR2 from the germline V gene are SNHLY and FYNNEI. Trimming at V came to 6 bases and at J to 2 bases, leaving 13 bases not matched to a gene. There are 17 residues in the CDR3. The complete variable domain, with remaining parts taken from reference TRBV2 and TRBJ2-1, reads EPEVTQTPSHQVTQMGQEVILRCVPISNHLYFYWYRQILGQKVEFLVSFYNNEISEKSEIFDDQFSVERPDGSNFTLKIRSTKLEDSAMYFCASRTPSSGGAYNEQFFGPGTRLTVL.

CDR3: CASSLLTGVNSNYGYTF. In DNA form, the CDR3 reads TGCGCCAGCAGCTTGCTCACAGGGGTAAATTCTAACTATGGCTACACCTTC. V usage is TRBV5-1 and J usage is TRBJ1-2; TRBD1 agrees at 7 bases. This CDR3 spans 17 amino acids. The V gene's germline CDR1 is SGHRS and CDR2 YFSETQ. Trimming removed 1 base from V and 0 bases from J; junction bases left unmatched: 9. Looking up the rest from reference TRBV5-1 and TRBJ1-2 gives the full variable domain: KAGVTQTPRYLIKTRGQQVTLSCSPISGHRSVSWYQQTPGQGLQFLFEYFSETQRNKGNFPGRFSGRQFSNSRSEMNVSTLELGDSALYLCASSLLTGVNSNYGYTFGSGTRLTVV.

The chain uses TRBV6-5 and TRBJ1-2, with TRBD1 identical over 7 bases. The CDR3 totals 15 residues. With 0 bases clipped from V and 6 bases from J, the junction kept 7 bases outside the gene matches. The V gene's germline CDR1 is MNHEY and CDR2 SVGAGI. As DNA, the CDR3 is TGTGCCAGCAGTTACTCCACAGGGGTCTTCCATGGCTACACCTTC. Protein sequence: CASSYSTGVFHGYTF.

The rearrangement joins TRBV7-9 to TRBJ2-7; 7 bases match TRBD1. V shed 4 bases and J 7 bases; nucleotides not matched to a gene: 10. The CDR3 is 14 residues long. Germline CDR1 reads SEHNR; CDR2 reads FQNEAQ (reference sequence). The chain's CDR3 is CASSSYTGTVEQYF. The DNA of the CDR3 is TGTGCCAGCAGCTCTTACACCGGGACAGTTGAGCAGTACTTC. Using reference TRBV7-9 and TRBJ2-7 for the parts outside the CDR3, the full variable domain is DTGVSQNPRHKITKRGQNVTFRCDPISEHNRLYWYRQTLGQGPEFLTYFQNEAQLEKSRLLSDRFSAERPKGSFSTLEIQRTEQGDSAMYLCASSSYTGTVEQYFGPGTRLTVT.